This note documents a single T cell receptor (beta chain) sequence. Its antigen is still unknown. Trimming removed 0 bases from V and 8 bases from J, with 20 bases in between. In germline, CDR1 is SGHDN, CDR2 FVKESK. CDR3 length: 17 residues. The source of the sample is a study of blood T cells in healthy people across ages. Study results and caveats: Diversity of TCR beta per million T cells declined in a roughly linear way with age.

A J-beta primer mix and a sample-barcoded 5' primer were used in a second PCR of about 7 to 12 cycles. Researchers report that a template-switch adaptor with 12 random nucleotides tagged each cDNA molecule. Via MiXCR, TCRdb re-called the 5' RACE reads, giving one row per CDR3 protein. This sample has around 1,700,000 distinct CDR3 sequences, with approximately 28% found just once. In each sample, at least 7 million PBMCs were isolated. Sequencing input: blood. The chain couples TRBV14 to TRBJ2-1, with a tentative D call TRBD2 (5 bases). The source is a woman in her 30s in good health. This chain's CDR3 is CASSQEIGGPSVDEQFF. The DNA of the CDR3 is TGTGCCAGCAGCCAAGAAATCGGAGGACCTTCGGTTGATGAGCAGTTCTTC.